Sequencing of this TCR beta chain was carried out in a study of molecular identifiers for immune sequencing clone quantification. Whole-study findings and limits: Clones that exceeded 20 RNA copies held over 99% of effector molecules, yet under 1% in naive cells.

Germline CDR1 is SGHTA and CDR2 is FQGNSA. The CDR3 contains 12 residues. TCRdb re-called the PCR reads with MiXCR, one entry per CDR3 protein. The sample has about 500,000 distinct CDR3 sequences, about a fifth seen once. With respect to this clonotype: The antigen is unknown. A much larger clonotype is one base distant, so this may be a read error.

The receptor was isolated from a human donor in good health. Some libraries in this study had Jurkat cell RNA spiked in. The chain is built from TRBV7-2 and TRBJ1-2, with D maybe TRBD1 (5 bases). The sample was naive CD8+ T cells from blood, with Jurkat cell RNA spiked in. Stated subset: FACS-sorted CD8+CD4-CCR7+CD45RA+ naive T cells. This chain's CDR3 is CVRTGGRDGYTF. The CDR3 DNA sequence: TGTGTCAGGACGGGGGGGAGAGATGGCTACACCTTC.